This TCR beta chain appears in the sequencing data of a study of beta chain features in type 1 diabetes. General study findings and limits: It was not settled here whether HLA type affects TCRB rearrangement.

This clone was picked up a small number of times. The antigen is not known. CD4+ naive, central memory, regulatory and stem cell-like memory subsets were isolated by sorting on CD45RO/CCR7/CD25/CD127/CD95/CD27. Without exception, sorted populations had purity beyond 98%. The V gene's germline CDR1 is MNHNS and CDR2 SASEGT. Trimming removed 5 bases from V and 3 bases from J; junction bases left unmatched: 7. This CDR3 contains 15 residues. The isolated RNA, all of it, was reverse transcribed, so expressed TCRB transcripts were what got sequenced. Using immunoSEQ multiplex PCR, the repertoire was profiled, and TCRdb retains in-frame clones only, with some absent. The sample holds hundreds of thousands of clones; approximately 13% are singletons and the top ten take 0.035% to 0.04%.

The J gene is TRBJ2-4, the V gene TRBV6-1, with 7 nucleotides matching TRBD1. What was sequenced was naive CD4+ T cells from blood. The sequence was obtained from a man aged 25 to 40 in good health. Written as DNA, the CDR3 is TGTGCCAGCAGTCAGACAGGGATCGGCAAAAACATTCAGTACTTC. Residues: CASSQTGIGKNIQYF.